This passage covers 23 T cell receptor beta chains from one sample sequenced in a study of OX40 agonist ivuxolimab in advanced cancers. Sequenced by immunoSEQ multiplex PCR; TCRdb stores in-frame clones only, minus some. Of some 86,000 clones in the sample, 90% were seen once. The sequencing used CD4+ or CD8+ T cells sorted from blood, collected in a trial of the OX40 agonist ivuxolimab. Source of these receptors: an adult with an advanced solid tumor such as melanoma, head and neck, liver or kidney cancer.

This chain uses TRBV18 with TRBJ1-6; possibly TRBD1 for D (6 bases). Deletions cut 8 bases from V and 1 base from J, with 12 bases between. The CDR3 length is 15 residues. Looked up from germline, CDR1 is KGHSH and CDR2 is LQKENI. This CDR3 is CASRGGGSYNSPLHF. For the CDR3, the DNA is TGTGCCAGCCGAGGAGGGGGTTCCTATAATTCACCCCTCCACTTT.

V usage is TRBV5-4 and J usage is TRBJ2-5; possible D gene TRBD2, 7 bases. CDR3 length: 15 amino acids. V was pared by 4 bases and J by 5 bases, with 18 bases between. Germline lookup yields CDR1 SGHNT and CDR2 YYREEE (reference sequence). In DNA, the CDR3 is TGTGCCAGCAGCCCGGGGGGCTTAAAAGGGGAGACCCAGTACTTC. Its protein is CASSPGGLKGETQYF.

Here the CDR3 DNA reads TGTGCCAGCAGCGCAGGAGTCGGCGAGCAGTACTTC. This gives the protein CASSAGVGEQYF. This chain links TRBV7-2 with TRBJ2-7, with unresolved D. CDR3 length: 12 amino acids. V lost 5 bases and J lost 6, with 11 bases in between. In germline, CDR1 is SGHTA, CDR2 FQGNSA. Full variable domain (rest looked up from reference TRBV7-2 and TRBJ2-7): GAGVSQSPSNKVTEKGKDVELRCDPISGHTALYWYRQSLGQGLEFLIYFQGNSAPDKSGLPSDRFSAERTGGSVSTLTIQRTQQEDSAVYLCASSAGVGEQYFGPGTRLTVT.

The rearrangement links TRBV5-6 to TRBJ1-2; 8 bases agree with TRBD1. V was pared by 5 bases and J by 8 bases, with 8 bases of the junction left unmatched. Germline CDR1 is SGHDT and CDR2 is YYEEEE. The CDR3 has 13 residues. The CDR3 nucleotides are TGTGCCAGCAGAGCCGACAGGGGCGGAGGCTACACCTTC. This sequence encodes CASRADRGGGYTF.

The V and J genes are TRBV7-9 and TRBJ1-1; D call uncertain. CDR1 and CDR2 from the germline V gene are SEHNR and FQNEAQ (reference sequence). The CDR3 extends over 11 amino acids. Between the trimmed V and J ends, which lost 1 base and 8 bases, there was a span of 5 bases. As DNA, the CDR3 is TGTGCCAGCAGCTTAGAAGACGAAGCTTTCTTT. It encodes CASSLEDEAFF.

V is TRBV7-8 and J is TRBJ2-1; D unclear. The CDR3 sequence is 16 residues long. Germline values: CDR1 SGHVS, CDR2 FQNEAQ. V lost 5 bases to trimming and J lost 0 bases, with 14 bases between them. The DNA of the CDR3 is TGTGCCAGCAGCCCCTGGACGTCTAGCTCCTACAATGAGCAGTTCTTC. Amino acid sequence: CASSPWTSSSYNEQFF.

The V and J genes are TRBV9 and TRBJ1-2, with D unclear. The CDR3 consists of 13 residues. The germline V gene encodes CDR1 SGDLS and CDR2 YYNGEE. Trimming took 4 bases from V and 3 from J, leaving 10 bases between them. CDR3 residues: CASSPTQYYGYTF. As DNA, the CDR3 is TGTGCCAGCAGCCCAACACAGTACTATGGCTACACCTTC.

The chain employs TRBV6-4 and TRBJ1-3, with no clear D. CDR3 length: 14 residues. Germline CDR1 and CDR2: MRHNA and SNTAGT. Trimming stripped 9 bases from V and 9 bases from J, with 21 bases between. The CDR3 spells CARESDKHEGTIYF. The CDR3 DNA follows: TGTGCCAGGGAAAGCGATAAACACGAAGGCACCATATATTTT.

This clone came up once. The chain combines TRBV6-1 with TRBJ1-1, with 8 bases that match TRBD1. The trim removed 4 bases at V and 1 base at J, leaving 8 bases unmatched. The CDR3 length is 16 residues. Germline CDR1 reads MNHNS; CDR2 reads SASEGT. CDR3 loop: CASSGVQGARNTEAFF. The CDR3 nucleotides read TGTGCCAGCAGTGGGGTTCAGGGGGCGCGGAACACTGAAGCTTTCTTT.

Concerning this clone: Compared with germline, one end of the junction differs, possibly owing to a read error. Other DNA sequences of this sample code for an identical CDR3. This rearrangement joins TRBV6-5 to TRBJ1-1; 8 bases are a match to TRBD1. This CDR3 contains 13 residues. Germline lookup yields CDR1 MNHEY and CDR2 SVGAGI. This CDR3 is CASSYPGGTEAFF. The CDR3 bases are TGTGCCAGCAGTTACCCAGGGGGCACTGAAGCTTTTTTT.

The CDR3 reads CASSLEAGIVGGYTF. CDR3 coding DNA: TGTGCCAGCAGCTTAGAAGCAGGAATAGTGGGTGGCTACACCTTC. The chain has TRBV11-2 and TRBJ1-2; D ambiguous. V was pared by 0 bases and J by 7 bases, with 15 bases between. CDR3 length equals 15 residues. Per the germline V gene, CDR1 is SGHAT and CDR2 is FQNNGV.

The V and J genes are TRBV19 and TRBJ2-5; D is undetermined. The ends were cut back, 2 bases at V and 1 base at J, with 5 bases in the middle. Germline V gives CDR1 LNHDA, CDR2 SQIVND (reference sequence). The CDR3 consists of 13 residues. CDR3 nucleotides: TGTGCCAGTAGTATAACGGGCCAAGAGACCCAGTACTTC. Protein sequence: CASSITGQETQYF.

The chain employs TRBV19 and TRBJ2-7; a possible D gene is TRBD2 (6 bases). Germline V CDR1 and CDR2: LNHDA, SQIVND (reference sequence). Trimming pared 4 bases from V and 6 bases from J, leaving 16 bases between. There are 14 residues in the CDR3. The CDR3 region is CASSNPSGGGEQYF. The DNA for the CDR3 is TGTGCCAGTAGTAATCCCTCCGGGGGAGGCGAGCAGTACTTC. Looking up the rest from reference TRBV19 and TRBJ2-7 gives the full variable domain: DGGITQSPKYLFRKEGQNVTLSCEQNLNHDAMYWYRQDPGQGLRLIYYSQIVNDFQKGDIAEGYSVSREKKESFPLTVTSAQKNPTAFYLCASSNPSGGGEQYFGPGTRLTVT.

The gene calls are TRBV27 and TRBJ2-7; D might be TRBD1 (6 bases). Germline CDR1 MNHEY, CDR2 SMNVEV (reference sequence). This CDR3 is built from 13 residues. V lost 1 base, J lost 7 bases, and 11 bases lay in between. The CDR3 nucleotides are TGTGCCAGCAGTTTATTACAGGGCCTAGAGCAGTACTTC. It is translated as CASSLLQGLEQYF.

The chain is built from TRBV7-9 and TRBJ2-1, with 10 bases that match TRBD2. Germline V lookup: CDR1 SEHNR, CDR2 FQNEAQ (reference sequence). The ends lost 5 bases at V and 7 bases at J; junction bases unmatched: 8. This CDR3 has 15 residues. DNA for the CDR3: TGTGCCAGCAGCCCGAGCGGGGGGGCCCCGAATGAGCAGTTCTTC. Protein product: CASSPSGGAPNEQFF.

The rearrangement joins TRBV19 to TRBJ1-1, with a tentative D call TRBD1 (6 bases). The germline gives CDR1 LNHDA, CDR2 SQIVND (reference sequence). CDR3 size: 15 residues. Trimming removed 4 bases at V and 0 bases at J, with 12 bases between. CDR3 protein: CASSTRDTLNTEAFF. The CDR3, as DNA: TGTGCCAGTAGTACCCGGGACACCCTGAACACTGAAGCTTTCTTT.

This clone was counted between two and nine times. The chain links TRBV19 to TRBJ1-5; D unclear. Per the germline V gene, CDR1 is LNHDA and CDR2 is SQIVND (reference sequence). CDR3 length equals 16 residues. V was pared by 7 bases and J by 1 base, with 17 bases between. The CDR3 loop reads CASTLSVGRSNQPQHF. The CDR3 DNA is TGTGCCAGTACCCTCTCCGTCGGTCGAAGCAATCAGCCCCAGCATTTT.

This clone was counted a single time. The chain employs TRBV6-1 and TRBJ1-1, with a possible D match to TRBD1 (5 bases). V was clipped by 3 bases and J by 5 bases, with 10 bases between them. Germline V lookup: CDR1 MNHNS, CDR2 SASEGT. The CDR3 sequence is 13 residues long. The DNA for the CDR3 is TGTGCCAGCAGTGAGCGGCGGGGGACTGAAGCTTTCTTT. Amino acids: CASSERRGTEAFF.

The rearrangement links TRBV5-1 to TRBJ2-1; a possible D gene is TRBD2 (5 bases). Trimming left V 4 bases short and J 7 bases short, with 9 bases between. From germline, CDR1 is SGHRS and CDR2 YFSETQ. CDR3 length: 12 amino acids. This CDR3 reads CASSIAFNEQFF. The CDR3 DNA reads as TGCGCCAGCAGCATAGCGTTTAATGAGCAGTTCTTC.

This clone has a single count. The rearrangement uses TRBV27 and TRBJ1-3; maybe TRBD1 (6 bases). The CDR3 covers 18 residues. Germline CDR1 reads MNHEY; CDR2 reads SMNVEV (reference sequence). Deletions cut 2 bases from V and 0 bases from J, with 17 bases between. DNA for the CDR3: TGTGCCAGCAGTTTACGCCCTAACAGGGCCCTCTCTGGAAACACCATATATTTT. Its protein is CASSLRPNRALSGNTIYF.

V and J are TRBV21-1 and TRBJ2-7; TRBD1 was called by the table and not checked on the DNA. TRBV21-1 corresponds to a pseudogene. CDR3 length equals 15 residues. The CDR3 DNA is TGTGCCACCGGATCAGGGGGCGCACGATCCTACGAGCAGTACGTC. This sequence encodes CATGSGGARSYEQYV.

The J gene is TRBJ1-1, the V gene TRBV6-5; D call uncertain. Germline CDR1 and CDR2: MNHEY and SVGAGI. The V end lost 6 bases, the J end lost 1 base, and 12 bases lay between the germline ends. The CDR3 covers 14 residues. The CDR3 nucleotides read TGTGCCAGCAGAGTCGACACCGCGAACACTGAAGCTTTCTTT. It is translated as CASRVDTANTEAFF.

This clone was seen once. At one end the junction does not follow the germline gene, possibly because of a read error. This chain links TRBV6-6 with TRBJ1-4; TRBD1 agrees at 8 bases. Germline V gene lookup returns CDR1 MNHNY and CDR2 SVGAGI (reference sequence). The CDR3 extends over 16 amino acids. CDR3 sequence reads: CVSSYAWTGSNEKLFF. The CDR3 DNA reads TGTGTCAGCAGTTACGCATGGACAGGGAGCAATGAAAAACTGTTTTTT.